A selection of T cell receptor beta chains follows, all from one sample in a study of cytomegalovirus exposure and HLA in healthy donors. TCRdb keeps only in-frame clones here, not all; method: immunoSEQ multiplex PCR. The table lists 130,000 or so clones, 65% to 75% of them singletons. Sequences were obtained from PBMCs. Receptors were obtained from a man in his forties in good health and CMV-seropositive. CDR3s include the opening cysteine and the closing phenylalanine or tryptophan. Each record gives: CDR3 protein, CDR3 DNA, D gene, J gene, clone size, V gene. A D gene is named only where the DNA matches it firmly. Where a row states a size, it is once, few, many or the class of an expanded clone; other rows omit it.

CSVGGGQGPLGEQYF | TGCAGCGTTGGGGGGGGACAGGGGCCCCTTGGCGAGCAGTACTTC | TRBD1 | TRBJ2-7 | NA | TRBV29-1
CASSLTGNYGYTF | TGTGCCAGCAGCCTGACAGGGAACTATGGCTACACCTTC | TRBD1 | TRBJ1-2 | NA | TRBV27
CASSYTGSEQYF | TGTGCCAGCAGTTACACAGGGAGCGAGCAGTACTTC | NA | TRBJ2-7 | few | TRBV6-5
CASTRGGYEQYF | TGTGCCAGCACCCGAGGGGGATACGAGCAGTACTTC | NA | TRBJ2-7 | NA | TRBV6-1
CASKWLGQGQNTEAFF | TGTGCCAGCAAATGGCTCGGCCAGGGACAGAACACTGAAGCTTTCTTT | NA | TRBJ1-1 | NA | TRBV27
CATTGGPRYSNQPQHF | TGTGCCACAACGGGGGGCCCCCGTTATAGCAATCAGCCCCAGCATTTT | NA | TRBJ1-5 | NA | TRBV28
CASSRDSAYTEAFF | TGTGCCAGTAGTAGGGACAGCGCATACACTGAAGCTTTCTTT | TRBD1 | TRBJ1-1 | NA | TRBV19
CAWSEGGLGQPQHF | TGTGCCTGGAGTGAGGGGGGGTTGGGTCAGCCCCAGCATTTT | NA | TRBJ1-5 | NA | TRBV30
CAVSGGKRTEAFF | TGTGCCGTCTCAGGGGGAAAAAGGACTGAAGCTTTCTTT | TRBD1 | TRBJ1-1 | NA | TRBV28
CASSNQGLQPQHF | TGTGCCAGTTCAAATCAGGGATTGCAGCCCCAGCATTTT | NA | TRBJ1-5 | NA | TRBV19
CAWDRDRGLGFNSPLHF | TGTGCCTGGGATCGGGACAGGGGACTAGGATTTAATTCACCCCTCCACTTT | TRBD1 | TRBJ1-6 | NA | TRBV30
CASSIGTANTGELFF | TGTGCCAGTAGTATAGGCACTGCGAACACCGGGGAGCTGTTTTTT | NA | TRBJ2-2 | NA | TRBV19
CASSQGVNTEAFF | TGTGCCAGCAGCCAGGGCGTGAACACTGAAGCTTTCTTT | NA | TRBJ1-1 | NA | TRBV7-9
CATGTGGTVQHF | TGTGCCACAGGGACAGGGGGTACAGTACAGCATTTT | TRBD1 | TRBJ1-5 | NA | TRBV5-4
CASGRGRYEQYF | TGTGCCAGCGGTCGGGGGAGGTACGAGCAGTACTTC | NA | TRBJ2-7 | once | TRBV6-1
CATSRDNYFTQYF | TGTGCCACCAGCAGAGATAACTACTTTACGCAGTATTTT | NA | TRBJ2-3 | NA | TRBV15
CASSLSGQGPNEKLFF | TGTGCCAGCAGCTTATCGGGACAGGGTCCTAATGAAAAACTGTTTTTT | TRBD1 | TRBJ1-4 | NA | TRBV11-2
CASSLNTYEQYF | TGTGCCAGCAGTTTAAACACCTACGAGCAGTACTTC | NA | TRBJ2-7 | NA | TRBV28